These 5 T cell receptor beta chains were sequenced from one sample in a study of CXCR3-negative and CXCR3-positive naive CD8 T cells. 5' RACE with UMI labels generated the TRB cDNA libraries. TCRdb re-analyzed the 5' RACE reads; it lists each CDR3 protein once, without DNA. The table for this sample gives about 130,000 distinct CDR3 sequences. Sequences were obtained from naive CXCR3- CD8+ T cells from blood. The subset was: CD45RO-CCR7+CD27+CD95- naive CD8+ T cells lacking CXCR3 (TNR3-). The receptors originated from a human donor in good health. Some clones in this sample may be carry-over from other donors' samples.

The chain recombines TRBV10-3 with TRBJ2-6; TCRdb calls TRBD1, which cannot be checked without DNA. Germline V gene lookup returns CDR1 ENHRY and CDR2 SYGVKD. The length of the CDR3 is 17 residues. The CDR3 region is CAISGGRDPSGANVLTF.

This sequence joins TRBV12-3 or TRBV12-4 and TRBJ2-3; there is no DNA to check the TCRdb D call of TRBD2. CDR3 length equals 15 residues. The CDR3 sequence is CASSPTSERTDTQYF.

V usage is TRBV7-9 and J usage is TRBJ1-6; TCRdb gives TRBD1 as the D gene, but with no DNA this cannot be confirmed. Per germline, CDR1 SEHNR and CDR2 FQNEAQ (reference sequence). This CDR3 contains 15 residues. The CDR3 sequence is CASSLWDRENSPLHF.

The gene calls are TRBV28 and TRBJ1-2. CDR3 size: 13 residues. Germline V gene lookup returns CDR1 MDHEN and CDR2 SYDVKM. CDR3 protein: CASMPVLNYGYTF.

This chain links TRBV24-1 with TRBJ2-5; no DNA is available, so the TRBD2 call from TCRdb remains unchecked. Germline V gene lookup returns CDR1 KGHDR and CDR2 SFDVKD. CDR3 size: 17 residues. The CDR3 spells CATSALDGAGDQETQYF.